This T cell receptor beta chain stems from a study of T-cell memory formation after mild COVID-19 (dated by TCRdb to the early 2020s). Turning to the overall study: TCR sequence clusters from the two donors were largely donor specific. Longitudinal TCRalpha and TCRbeta repertoire sequencing tracked T-cell clones expanding and contracting after mild COVID-19 in a couple of donors. The cohort comprised two young, previously healthy adult volunteers, one female and one male.

From the germline V gene (reference sequence), CDR1 is MNHNY and CDR2 is SVGAGI. V is cut by 2 bases and J by 1 base, and the space between the germline ends is 2 bases. The CDR3 sequence holds 12 residues, the cysteine and phenylalanine included. Only the CDR3 part of the read is kept: 36 bases, read in frame from the first base. General study outcomes and caveats: Balanced CD4/CD8 phenotypes were observed for clones contracting from day 15 to 85, whereas a bias towards CD4+ was observed for a second wave of clones expanding from day 15 to 37. Some responding clones were detected in pre-infection memory, suggesting pre-existing cross-reactive memory T cells joined the SARS-CoV-2 response. Only a couple of mild cases were covered by the study, and larger cohorts that include severe cases with pre-infection samples were considered necessary. Contracting CD4+ clones turned up mainly in the CM and EM memory subsets, whereas EMRA was where CD8+ clones were enriched. Whether the second-wave clones peaking on day 37 were SARS-CoV-2 specific was not confirmed.

TCRdb names Illumina NovaSeq 6000 as the instrument used. cDNA libraries for TCRalpha and TCRbeta were prepared by 5'RACE using constant-segment primers, with sample barcodes and unique molecular identifiers added. RNA was extracted from every sample with Trizol reagent. Libraries were amplified in two PCR steps, with a second sample barcode and Illumina TruSeq adapters added in the second step. The libraries were sequenced on an Illumina NovaSeq using 2 x 150 bp paired-end reads. The study's own analysis went as follows. Reads were demultiplexed and collapsed into UMI-guided consensus sequences with migec v1.2.7. Using mixcr v2.1.11, UMI consensuses were aligned to TRA and TRB V and J templates and then assembled into clonotypes. A clonotype was counted as expanded or contracted only when both edgeR and NoisET called the clonotype significant, with the noise models trained on biological replicates. For edgeR calls, a false discovery rate-adjusted p below 0.01 and a log2 fold-change threshold of 1 were applied. As an exploratory analysis of dynamics, max-normalized trajectories of the 1000 most abundant clonotypes were examined by PCA with hierarchical clustering. The CD4 or CD8 phenotype of responding clones was assigned using the separately sequenced CD4+ and CD8+ repertoires. The raw public data were reprocessed by TCRdb itself: fastp quality trimming at Q25, MiXCR clonotype calling, in-frame beta chains only. Rows are unified per CDR3 protein, each entry keeping the most common DNA and genes. What appears here as the V and J calls and clone size reflects TCRdb's work, not the paper's. The sample yields hundreds of thousands of distinct CDR3 sequences; roughly 22% were counted once. The ten largest clones add up to about 8.4% of the sample.

This clonotype was seen only a few times. Its recognized antigen is unknown. No much larger clone exists at a distance of one base, and base qualities are not known. Ficoll-Paque density gradient centrifugation was used to isolate PBMCs. The TCR sequence derives from an adult woman who had mild COVID-19 (a few samples of this study predate the infection). The sample titles of this study are shuffled in the database, so cell type and time point are left out; the donor was told from shared clones. The chain is encoded by TRBV6-6 joined to TRBJ1-2; no D segment can be confidently identified. Sequenced sample: PBMCs or a T cell subset sorted from them (not recorded which). The CDR3 sequence is CASSYVNYGYTF. The nucleotide sequence is given as TGTGCCAGCAGTTACGTTAACTATGGCTACACCTTC.